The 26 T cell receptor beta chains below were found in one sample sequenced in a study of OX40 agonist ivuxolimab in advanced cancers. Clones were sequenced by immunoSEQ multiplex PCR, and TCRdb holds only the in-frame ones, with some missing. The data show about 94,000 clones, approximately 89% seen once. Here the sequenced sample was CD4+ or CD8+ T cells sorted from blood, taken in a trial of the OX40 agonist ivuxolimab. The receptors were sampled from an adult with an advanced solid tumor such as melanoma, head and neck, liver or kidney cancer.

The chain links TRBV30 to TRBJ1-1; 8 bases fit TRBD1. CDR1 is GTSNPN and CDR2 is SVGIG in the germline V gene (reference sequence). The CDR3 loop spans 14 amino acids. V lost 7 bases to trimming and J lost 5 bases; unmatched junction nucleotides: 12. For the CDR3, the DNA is TGTGCCTTTTCTCAGGGGGCGGCGGGGACTGAAGCTTTCTTT. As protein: CAFSQGAAGTEAFF.

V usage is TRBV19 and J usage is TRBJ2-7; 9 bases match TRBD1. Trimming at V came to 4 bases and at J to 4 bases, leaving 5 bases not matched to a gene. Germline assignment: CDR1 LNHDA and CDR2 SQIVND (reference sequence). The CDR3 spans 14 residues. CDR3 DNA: TGTGCCAGTAGTAATCAGGGACAGGGATACGAGCAGTACTTC. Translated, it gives CASSNQGQGYEQYF.

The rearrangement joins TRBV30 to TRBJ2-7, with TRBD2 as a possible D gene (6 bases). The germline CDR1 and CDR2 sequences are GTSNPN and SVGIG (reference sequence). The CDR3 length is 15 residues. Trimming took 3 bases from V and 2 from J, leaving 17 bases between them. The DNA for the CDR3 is TGTGCCTGGAGGCCCGTGGGGGGAATGCCCTACGAGCAGTACTTC. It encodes CAWRPVGGMPYEQYF.

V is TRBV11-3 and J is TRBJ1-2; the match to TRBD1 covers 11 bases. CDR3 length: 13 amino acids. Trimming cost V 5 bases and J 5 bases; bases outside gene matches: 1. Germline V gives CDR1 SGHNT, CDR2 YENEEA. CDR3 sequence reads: CASSGQGAYGYTF. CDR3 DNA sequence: TGTGCCAGCAGCGGACAGGGGGCGTATGGCTACACCTTC.

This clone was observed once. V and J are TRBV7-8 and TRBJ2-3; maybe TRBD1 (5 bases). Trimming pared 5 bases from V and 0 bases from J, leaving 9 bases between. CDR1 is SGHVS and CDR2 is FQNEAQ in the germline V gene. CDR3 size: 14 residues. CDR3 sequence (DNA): TGTGCCAGCAGCCTTGACAGCAGCACAGATACGCAGTATTTT. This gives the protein CASSLDSSTDTQYF.

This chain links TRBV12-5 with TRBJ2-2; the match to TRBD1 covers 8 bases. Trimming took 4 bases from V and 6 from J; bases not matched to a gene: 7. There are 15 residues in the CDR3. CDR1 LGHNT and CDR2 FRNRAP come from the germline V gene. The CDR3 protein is CASGSDRGGPGELFF. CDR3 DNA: TGTGCTAGTGGTTCCGACAGGGGTGGGCCCGGGGAGCTGTTTTTT.

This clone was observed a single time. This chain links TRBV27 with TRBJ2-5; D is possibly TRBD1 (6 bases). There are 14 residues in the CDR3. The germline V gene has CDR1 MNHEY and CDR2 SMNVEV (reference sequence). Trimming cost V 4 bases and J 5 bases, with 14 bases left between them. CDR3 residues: CASSSNWGQETQYF. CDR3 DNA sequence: TGTGCCAGCAGTTCCAATTGGGGGCAGGAGACCCAGTACTTC.

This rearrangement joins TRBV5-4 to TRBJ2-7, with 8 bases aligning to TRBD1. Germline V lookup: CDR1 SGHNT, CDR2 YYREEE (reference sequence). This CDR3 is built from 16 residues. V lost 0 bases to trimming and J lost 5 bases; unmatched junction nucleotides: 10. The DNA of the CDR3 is TGTGCCAGCAGCTTGGCCAGAGACAGGGGCATGGACGAGCAGTACTTC. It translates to CASSLARDRGMDEQYF.

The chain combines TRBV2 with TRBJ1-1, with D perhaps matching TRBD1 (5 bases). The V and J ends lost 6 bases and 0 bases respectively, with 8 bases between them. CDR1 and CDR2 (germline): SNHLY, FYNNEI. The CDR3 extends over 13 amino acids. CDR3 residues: CASSRQLNTEAFF. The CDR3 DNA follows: TGTGCCAGCAGCAGACAGCTGAACACTGAAGCTTTCTTT.

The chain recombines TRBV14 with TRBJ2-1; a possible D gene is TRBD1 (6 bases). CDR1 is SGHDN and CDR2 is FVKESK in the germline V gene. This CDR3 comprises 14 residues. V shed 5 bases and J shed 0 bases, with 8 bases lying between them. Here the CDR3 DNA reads TGTGCCAGCAGCGGACAGATCTCCTACAATGAGCAGTTCTTC. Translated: CASSGQISYNEQFF.

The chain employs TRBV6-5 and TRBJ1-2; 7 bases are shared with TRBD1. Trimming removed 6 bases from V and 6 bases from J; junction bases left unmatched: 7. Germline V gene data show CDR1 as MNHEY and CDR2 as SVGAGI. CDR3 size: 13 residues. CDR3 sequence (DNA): TGTGCCAGCAGCTTGACAGGGATTCATGGCTACACCTTC. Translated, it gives CASSLTGIHGYTF.

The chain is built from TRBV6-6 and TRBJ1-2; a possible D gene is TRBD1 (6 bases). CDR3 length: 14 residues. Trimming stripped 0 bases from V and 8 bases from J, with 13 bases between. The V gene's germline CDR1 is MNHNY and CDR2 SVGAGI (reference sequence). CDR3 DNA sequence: TGTGCCAGCAGTTACTCGGGCGGGGGCAACGGCTACACCTTC. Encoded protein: CASSYSGGGNGYTF.

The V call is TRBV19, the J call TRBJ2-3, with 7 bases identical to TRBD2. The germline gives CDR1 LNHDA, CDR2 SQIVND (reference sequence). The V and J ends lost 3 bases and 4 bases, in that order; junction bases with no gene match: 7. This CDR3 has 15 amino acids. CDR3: CASSIGREYPDTQYF. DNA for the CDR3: TGTGCCAGTAGTATTGGGCGGGAGTACCCAGATACGCAGTATTTT.

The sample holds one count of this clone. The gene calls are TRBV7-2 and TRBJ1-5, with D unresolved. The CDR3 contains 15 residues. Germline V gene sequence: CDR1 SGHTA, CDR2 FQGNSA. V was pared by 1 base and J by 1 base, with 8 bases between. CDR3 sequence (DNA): TGTGCCAGCAGCTTAGGCAGGCAGAGCAATCAGCCCCAGCATTTT. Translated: CASSLGRQSNQPQHF.

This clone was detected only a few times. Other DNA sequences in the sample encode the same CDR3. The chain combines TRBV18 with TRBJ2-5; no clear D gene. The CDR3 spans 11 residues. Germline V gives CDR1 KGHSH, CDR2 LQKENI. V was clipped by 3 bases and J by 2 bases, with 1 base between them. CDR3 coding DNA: TGTGCCAGCTCACCGCAAGAGACCCAGTACTTC. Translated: CASSPQETQYF. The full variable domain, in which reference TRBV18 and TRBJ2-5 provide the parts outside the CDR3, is NAGVMQNPRHLVRRRGQEARLRCSPMKGHSHVYWYRQLPEEGLKFMVYLQKENIIDESGMPKERFSAEFPKEGPSILRIQQVVRGDSAAYFCASSPQETQYFGPGTRLLVL.

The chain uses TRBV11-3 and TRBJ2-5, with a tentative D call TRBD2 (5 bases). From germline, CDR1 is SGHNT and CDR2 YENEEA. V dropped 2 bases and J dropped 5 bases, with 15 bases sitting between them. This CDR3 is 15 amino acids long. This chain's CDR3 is CASSLIRGPGETQYF. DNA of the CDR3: TGTGCCAGCAGCTTAATTAGAGGGCCGGGGGAGACCCAGTACTTC.

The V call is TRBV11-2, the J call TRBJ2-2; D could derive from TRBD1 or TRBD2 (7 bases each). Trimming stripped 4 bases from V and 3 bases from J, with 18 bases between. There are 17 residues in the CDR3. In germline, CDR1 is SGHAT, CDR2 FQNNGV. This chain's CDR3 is CASSSIRQGGYTGELFF. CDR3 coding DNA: TGTGCCAGCAGCTCGATAAGACAGGGAGGGTACACCGGGGAGCTGTTTTTT.

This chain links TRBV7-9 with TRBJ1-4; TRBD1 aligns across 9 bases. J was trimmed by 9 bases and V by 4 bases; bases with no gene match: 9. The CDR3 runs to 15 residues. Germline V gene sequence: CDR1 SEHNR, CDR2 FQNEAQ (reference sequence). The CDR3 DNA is TGTGCCAGCAGCTCAACCGGGACAGGGAACAAAAAACTGTTTTTT. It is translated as CASSSTGTGNKKLFF.

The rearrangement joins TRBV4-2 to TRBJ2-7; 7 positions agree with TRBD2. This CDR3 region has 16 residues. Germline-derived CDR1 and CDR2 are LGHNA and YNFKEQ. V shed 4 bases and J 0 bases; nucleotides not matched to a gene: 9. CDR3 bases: TGTGCCAGCAGCCCTGGCAGTAGGACTAGCTCCTACGAGCAGTACTTC. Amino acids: CASSPGSRTSSYEQYF.

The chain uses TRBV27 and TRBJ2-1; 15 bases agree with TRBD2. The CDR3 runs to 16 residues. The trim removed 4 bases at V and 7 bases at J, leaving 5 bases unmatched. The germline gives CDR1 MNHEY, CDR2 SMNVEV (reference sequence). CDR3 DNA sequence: TGTGCCAGCAGTTACGGACTAGCGGGAGGGCAAAATGAGCAGTTCTTC. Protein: CASSYGLAGGQNEQFF.

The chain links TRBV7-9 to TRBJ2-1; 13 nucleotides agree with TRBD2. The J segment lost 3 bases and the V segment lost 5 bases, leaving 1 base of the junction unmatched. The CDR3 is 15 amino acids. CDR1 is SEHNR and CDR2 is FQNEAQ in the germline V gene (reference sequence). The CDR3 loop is CASSRLAGGYNEQFF. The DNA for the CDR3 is TGTGCCAGCAGCAGACTAGCGGGAGGCTACAATGAGCAGTTCTTC.

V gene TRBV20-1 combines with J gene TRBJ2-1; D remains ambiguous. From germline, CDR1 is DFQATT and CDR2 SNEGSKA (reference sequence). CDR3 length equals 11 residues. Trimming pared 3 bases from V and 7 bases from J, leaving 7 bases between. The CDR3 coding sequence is TGCAGTGCTAGCCCCGAAAATGAGCAGTTCTTC. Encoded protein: CSASPENEQFF.

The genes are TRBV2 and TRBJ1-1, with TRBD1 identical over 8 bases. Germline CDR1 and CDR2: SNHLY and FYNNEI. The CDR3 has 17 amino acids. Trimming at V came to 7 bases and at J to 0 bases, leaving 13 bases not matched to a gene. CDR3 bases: TGTGCCAGCATGAAAGGACAGGGAAGGGGCCTGAACACTGAAGCTTTCTTT. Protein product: CASMKGQGRGLNTEAFF.

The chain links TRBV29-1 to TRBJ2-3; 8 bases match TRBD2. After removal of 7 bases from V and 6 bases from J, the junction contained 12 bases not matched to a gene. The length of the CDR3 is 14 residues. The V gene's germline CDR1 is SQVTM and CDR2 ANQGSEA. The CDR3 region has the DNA TGCAGCGCCGGGACTAGGGGCAGCATTGATACGCAGTATTTT. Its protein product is CSAGTRGSIDTQYF.

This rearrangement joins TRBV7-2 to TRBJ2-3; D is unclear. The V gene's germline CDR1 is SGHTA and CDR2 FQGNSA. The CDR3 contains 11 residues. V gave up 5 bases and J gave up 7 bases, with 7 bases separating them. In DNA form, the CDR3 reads TGTGCCAGCAGCCCCGGCTATACGCAGTATTTT. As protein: CASSPGYTQYF.

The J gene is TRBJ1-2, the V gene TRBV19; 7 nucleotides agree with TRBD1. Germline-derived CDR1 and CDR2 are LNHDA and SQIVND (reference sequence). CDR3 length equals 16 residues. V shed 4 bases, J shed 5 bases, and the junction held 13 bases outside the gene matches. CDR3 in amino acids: CASSNSGKGGYYGYTF. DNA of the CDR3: TGTGCCAGTAGTAACTCTGGGAAAGGGGGCTATTATGGCTACACCTTC.